A single sample gave rise to the 10 T cell receptor beta chains below, sequenced in a study of tumor-infiltrating lymphocytes in glioblastoma multiforme. TCR beta libraries were built from RNA through three nested multiplex PCR rounds using modified ARM-PCR. A single record per CDR3 protein comes from TCRdb applying MiXCR to the multiplex PCR reads. The sample lists approximately 20,000 distinct CDR3 sequences, around 72% occurring once. The sample consisted of peripheral blood. These receptors came from a male donor with glioblastoma.

With respect to this clonotype: This may stem from a read error, because a much larger clone lies one nucleotide away. The chain employs TRBV5-1 and TRBJ1-1; D perhaps matches TRBD1 (5 bases). Germline-derived CDR1 and CDR2 are SGHRS and YFSETQ. The CDR3 spans 13 residues. CDR3 amino acids: CASSWGKNIEAFF. The CDR3 DNA reads TGCGCCAGCAGTTGGGGGAAGAACATTGAAGCTTTCTTT.

V gene TRBV29-1 combines with J gene TRBJ2-7, with TRBD1 identical over 7 bases. Per germline, CDR1 SQVTM and CDR2 ANQGSEA. The J segment lost 10 bases and the V segment lost 6 bases, leaving 12 bases of the junction unmatched. The CDR3 is 12 amino acids. CDR3 nucleotides: TGCAGCGTGATGACAGGGCGAGGTGAACAGTACTTC. Its protein product is CSVMTGRGEQYF.

Note on this clonotype: Sequence at one end of the junction differs from germline and may be a read error. This chain links TRBV29-1 with TRBJ2-7, with D perhaps matching TRBD1 or TRBD2 (5 bases each). The CDR3 runs to 13 residues. Germline V gene data show CDR1 as SQVTM and CDR2 as ANQGSEA. The CDR3 region is CSARIAGSYEQYF. CDR3 bases: TGTAGCGCCCGTATAGCAGGGTCCTACGAGCAGTACTTC.

This clonotype has ten or more counts. The CDR3 region has the DNA TGCAGTGCTAGAGATACGGGGGGCTACTACGAGCAGTACTTC. This translates into CSARDTGGYYEQYF. The V call is TRBV20-1, the J call TRBJ2-7; D perhaps matches TRBD2 (7 bases). The germline V and J ends were trimmed by 0 bases and 3 bases, with 12 bases remaining between them. Germline V gene data show CDR1 as DFQATT and CDR2 as SNEGSKA (reference sequence). The CDR3 consists of 14 residues.

Comment on this clonotype: Compared with germline, one end of the junction differs, possibly owing to a read error. The chain joins TRBV11-3 to TRBJ1-4, with D perhaps TRBD1 (5 bases). The CDR3 length is 13 residues. Germline V gene lookup returns CDR1 SGHNT and CDR2 YENEEA. DNA of the CDR3: TGTGCCAGCAGCGAGGGACCTAAGGAAAAACTGTTTTTT. Protein product: CASSEGPKEKLFF. Complete variable domain (other parts from reference TRBV11-3 and TRBJ1-4): EAGVVQSPRYKIIEKKQPVAFWCNPISGHNTLYWYLQNLGQGPELLIRYENEEAVDDSQLPKDRFSAERLKGVDSTLKIQPAELGDSAVYLCASSEGPKEKLFFGSGTQLSVL.

This clonotype was detected many times. The chain has TRBV6-1 and TRBJ2-1; 10 bases agree with TRBD1. Germline trimming cut 6 bases from V and 4 bases from J; bases unmatched to any gene: 6. The CDR3 totals 15 residues. In germline, CDR1 is MNHNS, CDR2 SASEGT. CDR3 nucleotides: TGTGCCAGCAGCGGGGACAGGGGACCTTACAATGAGCAGTTCTTC. Protein product: CASSGDRGPYNEQFF.

This clonotype was recorded at least ten times. The J gene is TRBJ2-3, the V gene TRBV6-5; D call uncertain. V was clipped by 5 bases and J by 0 bases, with 9 bases between them. The CDR3 is 14 residues long. Germline V gene lookup returns CDR1 MNHEY and CDR2 SVGAGI. This chain's CDR3 is CASSRLQSTDTQYF. DNA of the CDR3: TGTGCCAGCAGTCGACTCCAGAGCACAGATACGCAGTATTTT.

V is TRBV6-5 and J is TRBJ2-1; D gene uncertain. The V end lost 4 bases, the J end lost 5 bases, and 15 bases lay between the germline ends. The CDR3 extends over 15 amino acids. Germline-derived CDR1 and CDR2 are MNHEY and SVGAGI. The CDR3 DNA is TGTGCCAGCAGTTGGAATACGGACGCAAACAATGAGCAGTTCTTC. This sequence encodes CASSWNTDANNEQFF.

This clonotype was counted at least ten times. The chain joins TRBV5-1 to TRBJ2-5; 8 bases fit TRBD2. V gave up 0 bases and J gave up 5 bases; unmatched junction bases: 3. The V gene's germline CDR1 is SGHRS and CDR2 YFSETQ. The length of the CDR3 is 14 residues. In nucleotides, the CDR3 is TGCGCCAGCAGCTTGGGGGGACTAGGCGAGACCCAGTACTTC. Protein: CASSLGGLGETQYF.

The V call is TRBV11-2, the J call TRBJ2-1; TRBD2 aligns across 9 bases. CDR1 and CDR2 (germline): SGHAT, FQNNGV. This CDR3 has 15 amino acids. Losses at the gene ends were 3 bases for V and 6 bases for J; bases not matched to a gene: 6. Here the CDR3 DNA reads TGTGCCAGCAGCTTTCCAGCGGGAGGTCTCAATGAGCAGTTCTTC. It encodes CASSFPAGGLNEQFF.